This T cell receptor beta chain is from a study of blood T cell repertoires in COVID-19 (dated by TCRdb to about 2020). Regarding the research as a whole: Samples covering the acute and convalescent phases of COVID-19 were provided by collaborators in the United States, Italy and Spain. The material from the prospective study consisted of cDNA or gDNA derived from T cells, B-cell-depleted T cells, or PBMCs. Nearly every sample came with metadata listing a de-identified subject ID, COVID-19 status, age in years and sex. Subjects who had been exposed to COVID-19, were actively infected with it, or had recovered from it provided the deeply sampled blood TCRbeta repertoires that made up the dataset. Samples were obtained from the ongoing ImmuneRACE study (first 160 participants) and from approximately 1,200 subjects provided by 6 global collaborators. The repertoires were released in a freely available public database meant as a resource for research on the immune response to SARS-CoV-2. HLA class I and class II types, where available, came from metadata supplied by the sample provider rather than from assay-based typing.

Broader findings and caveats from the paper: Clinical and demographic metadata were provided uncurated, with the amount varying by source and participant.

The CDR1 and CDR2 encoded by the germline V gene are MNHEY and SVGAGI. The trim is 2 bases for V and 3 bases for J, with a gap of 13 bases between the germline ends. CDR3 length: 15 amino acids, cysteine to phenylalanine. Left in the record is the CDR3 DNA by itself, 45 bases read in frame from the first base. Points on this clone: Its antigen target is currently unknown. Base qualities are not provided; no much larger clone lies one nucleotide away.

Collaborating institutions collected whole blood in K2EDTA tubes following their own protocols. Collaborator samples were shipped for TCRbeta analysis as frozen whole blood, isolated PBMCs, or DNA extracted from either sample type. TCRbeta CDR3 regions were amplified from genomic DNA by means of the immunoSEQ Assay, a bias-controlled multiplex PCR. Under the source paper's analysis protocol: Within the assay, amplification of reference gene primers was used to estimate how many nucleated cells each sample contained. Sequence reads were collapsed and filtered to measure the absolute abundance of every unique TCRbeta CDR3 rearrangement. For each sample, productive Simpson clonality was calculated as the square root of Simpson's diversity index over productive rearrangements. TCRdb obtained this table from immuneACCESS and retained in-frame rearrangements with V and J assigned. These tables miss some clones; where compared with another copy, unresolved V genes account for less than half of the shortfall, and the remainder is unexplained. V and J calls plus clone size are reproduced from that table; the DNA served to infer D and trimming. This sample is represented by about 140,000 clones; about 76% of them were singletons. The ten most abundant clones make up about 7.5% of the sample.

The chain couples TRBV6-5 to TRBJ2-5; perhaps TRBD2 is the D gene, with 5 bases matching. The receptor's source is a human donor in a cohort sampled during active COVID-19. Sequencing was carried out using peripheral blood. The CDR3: CASSYGGGSEETQYF. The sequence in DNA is TGTGCCAGCAGTTACGGAGGTGGGAGCGAAGAGACCCAGTACTTC.